This T cell receptor (beta chain) appears in the sequencing data of a study of neurological immune-mediated disorders (dated by TCRdb to the late 2010s). A note on the overall study: Among the approximately 34 multiple sclerosis patients, relapsing-remitting MS was present in approximately 31 and secondary progressive MS was present in 3. Peripheral blood TCR-beta repertoires from patients with HTLV-I-associated myelopathy (HAM/TSP), patients with multiple sclerosis, and healthy controls were compared in the study using UMI-based sequencing. The approximately 96 TCR-beta libraries covered PBMC samples along with longitudinal samples, technical triplicates, and paired sorted CD4+ and CD8+ T-cell subsets. Of the 68 subjects in the cohort, around 14 were HAM/TSP patients, roughly 35 were multiple sclerosis patients, and some 20 were healthy controls. The paper as a whole reports these results and caveats: No identical CDR3 amino acid sequences were found to be shared among expanded clones across subjects, suggesting that TCR-beta repertoires were private in all groups. The MS cluster was not associated with any clinical or MRI features, and the authors stated that larger cohorts are needed. TCR clonal expansion was highest in HAM/TSP patients and lowest in MS patients, with MS patients falling below even healthy controls. In phylogenetic analysis, the repertoires of 18 of 34 MS patients grouped into a cluster of related CDR3 sequences, which suggests a possible signature at the repertoire level.

cDNA was synthesized by template-switch 5'RACE using a primer with a 10-nucleotide random unique molecular identifier that tagged each TCR transcript. Every sequencing run covered 15-18 subjects and yielded more than 170 million TCR-beta sequences. The RNeasy kit was used to extract total RNA. TCR-beta VDJ regions were amplified with primers for the TCR constant region and the 5'RACE anchor, using the KAPA Real-time Library Amplification kit. A first PCR added sample indexes and Illumina adaptors, and a second PCR then raised library yield. The roughly 650 bp TCR product was size-selected on a 2% E-gel SizeSelection system after Ampure bead purification. Library quality was checked on a Bioanalyzer, concentration was measured with Qubit, and libraries were quantified with the Kapa Library Quantification kit before pooling. Paired-end 2 x 150 bp sequencing of the libraries was performed on an Illumina HiSeq 2500. To increase sequence diversity, about 25-31% phiX was spiked into each library pool. As for the authors' bioinformatics: Quality-filtered reads were processed with the UMI-based MiGEC pipeline, and over 75% of raw TCR sequences were removed by the MiGEC pipeline during error correction. VDJ genes were aligned to IMGT germline references, and clonotypes were defined by unique CDR3 amino acid sequence plus V-J genes. Clonal expansion, Shannon diversity and CDR3 relatedness were evaluated with VDJtools (CalcPairwiseDistances, ClusterSamples), while phylogenetic trees were built in CLCbio workbench. Clones with at least 8 unique UMIs were defined as expanded, with this threshold being based on coefficient-of-variation modelling across technical triplicates. TCRdb itself trimmed the public reads at Q25 with fastp, ran MiXCR and retained productive beta chains. Under each unique CDR3 protein, matching rows form one entry showing the most common genes and DNA. TCRdb's processing, not the authors' own work, is the source of the V and J calls. This sample gives around 60,000 distinct CDR3 sequences in total; around 3.4% of them show up just once. The ten largest clones take up approximately 7.1% of the sample.

Looking up the germline V gene yields CDR1 SGDLS and CDR2 YYNGEE. The V end gives up 4 bases and the J end 4 bases, leaving 8 bases in the junction not matched to a gene. Including cysteine and phenylalanine, the CDR3 has 15 amino acids. Only CDR3 DNA is held: 45 bases, read in frame from base 1. This clonotype appeared many times. Its binding antigen is unknown. No clone much larger than this one lies a single base away; base qualities are absent. Libraries from unsorted PBMCs were made from 2 million PBMCs kept in RNAlater at -80 degrees C until RNA extraction. Multiple sclerosis patients were enrolled in a US clinical protocol evaluating disease progression by magnetic resonance imaging. Peripheral blood was subjected to Ficoll-Hypaque density gradient centrifugation to isolate PBMCs, which were then cryopreserved in liquid nitrogen.

The specimen was PBMCs. Here the chain combines TRBV9 and TRBJ1-3; 7 bases in the middle match TRBD1. The origin of this receptor is a woman aged 55-70 years with multiple sclerosis. CDR3 sequence: CASSSTGAPGNTIYF. The sequenced DNA: TGTGCCAGCAGCTCCACAGGGGCGCCCGGAAACACCATATATTTT. The reference TRBV9 and TRBJ1-3 proteins fill in what lies around the CDR3, so the full variable domain reads DSGVTQTPKHLITATGQRVTLRCSPRSGDLSVYWYQQSLDQGLQFLIQYYNGEERAKGNILERFSAQQFPDLHSELNLSSLELGDSALYFCASSSTGAPGNTIYFGEGSWLTVV.